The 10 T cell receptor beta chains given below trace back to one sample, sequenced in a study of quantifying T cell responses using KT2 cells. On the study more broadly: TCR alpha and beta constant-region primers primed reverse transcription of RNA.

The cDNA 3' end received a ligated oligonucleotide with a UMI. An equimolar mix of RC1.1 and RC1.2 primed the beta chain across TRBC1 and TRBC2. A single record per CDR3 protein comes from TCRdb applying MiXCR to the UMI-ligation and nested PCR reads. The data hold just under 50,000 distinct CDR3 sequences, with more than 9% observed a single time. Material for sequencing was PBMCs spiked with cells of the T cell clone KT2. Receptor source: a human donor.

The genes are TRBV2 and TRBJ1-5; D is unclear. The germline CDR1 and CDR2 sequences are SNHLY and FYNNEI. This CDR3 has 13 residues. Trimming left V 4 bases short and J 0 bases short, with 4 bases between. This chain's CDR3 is CASSGTSNQPQHF. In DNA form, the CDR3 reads TGTGCCAGCAGTGGGACTAGCAATCAGCCCCAGCATTTT.

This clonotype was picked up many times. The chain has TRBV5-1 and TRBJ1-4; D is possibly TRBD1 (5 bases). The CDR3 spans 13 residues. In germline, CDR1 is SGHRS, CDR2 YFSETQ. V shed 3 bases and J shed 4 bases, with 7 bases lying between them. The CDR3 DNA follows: TGCGCCAGCAGCTGGGACCTTAATGAAAAACTGTTTTTT. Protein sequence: CASSWDLNEKLFF.

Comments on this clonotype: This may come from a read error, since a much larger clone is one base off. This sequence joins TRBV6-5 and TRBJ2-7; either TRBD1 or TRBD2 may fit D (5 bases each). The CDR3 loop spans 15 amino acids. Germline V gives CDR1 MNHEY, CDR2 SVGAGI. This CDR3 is CASSHGTDFSCEQYF. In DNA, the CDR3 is TGTGCCAGCAGTCATGGGACGGATTTCTCCTGCGAGCAGTACTTC.

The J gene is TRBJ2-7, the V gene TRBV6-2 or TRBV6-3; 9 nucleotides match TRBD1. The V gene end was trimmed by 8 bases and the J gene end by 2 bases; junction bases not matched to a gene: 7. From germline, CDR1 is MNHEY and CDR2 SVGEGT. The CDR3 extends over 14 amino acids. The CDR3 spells CASGRGQGPYEQYF. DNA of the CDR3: TGTGCCAGCGGCCGGGGACAGGGCCCCTACGAGCAGTACTTC.

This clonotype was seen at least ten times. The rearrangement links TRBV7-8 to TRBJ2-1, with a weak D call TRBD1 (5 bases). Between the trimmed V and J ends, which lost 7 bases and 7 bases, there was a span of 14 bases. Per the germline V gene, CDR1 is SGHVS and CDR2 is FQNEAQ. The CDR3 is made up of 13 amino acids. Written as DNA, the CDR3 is TGTGCCAGCACCCAAGGGGTCAGTAATGAGCAGTTCTTC. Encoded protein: CASTQGVSNEQFF.

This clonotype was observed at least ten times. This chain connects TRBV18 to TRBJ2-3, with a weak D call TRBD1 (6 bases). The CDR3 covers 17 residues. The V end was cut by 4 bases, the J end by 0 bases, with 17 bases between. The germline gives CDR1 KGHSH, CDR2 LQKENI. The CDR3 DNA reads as TGTGCCAGCTCACTCTGGGACACAATCCTTAGCACAGATACGCAGTATTTT. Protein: CASSLWDTILSTDTQYF.

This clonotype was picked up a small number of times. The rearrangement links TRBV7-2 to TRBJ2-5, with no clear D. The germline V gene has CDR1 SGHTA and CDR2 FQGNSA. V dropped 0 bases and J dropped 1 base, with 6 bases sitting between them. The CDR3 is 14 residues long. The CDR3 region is CASSLAGRQETQYF. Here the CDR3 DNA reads TGTGCCAGCAGCTTAGCCGGGCGCCAAGAGACCCAGTACTTC.

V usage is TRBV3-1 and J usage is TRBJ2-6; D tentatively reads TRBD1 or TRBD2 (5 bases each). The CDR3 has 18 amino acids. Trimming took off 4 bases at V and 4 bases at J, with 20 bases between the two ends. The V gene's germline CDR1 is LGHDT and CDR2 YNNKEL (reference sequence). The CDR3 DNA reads TGTGCCAGCAGCCCCGGGACCCTCTTTGAATCCGGGGCCAACGTCCTGACTTTC. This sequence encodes CASSPGTLFESGANVLTF.

The CDR3 loop reads CASSGGRVGDQPQHF. The CDR3 DNA follows: TGTGCCAGCAGTGGGGGCAGGGTTGGGGATCAGCCCCAGCATTTT. The chain couples TRBV12-3 or TRBV12-4 to TRBJ1-5; tentatively, D is TRBD1 (6 bases). This CDR3 has 15 residues. V lost 5 bases and J lost 5, with 16 bases in between.

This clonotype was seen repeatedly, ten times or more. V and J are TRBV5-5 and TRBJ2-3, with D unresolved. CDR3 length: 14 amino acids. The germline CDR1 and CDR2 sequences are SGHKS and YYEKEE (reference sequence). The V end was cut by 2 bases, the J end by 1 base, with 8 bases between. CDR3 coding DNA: TGTGCCAGCAGCTTCAAGTGGGGCACAGATACGCAGTATTTT. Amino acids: CASSFKWGTDTQYF.